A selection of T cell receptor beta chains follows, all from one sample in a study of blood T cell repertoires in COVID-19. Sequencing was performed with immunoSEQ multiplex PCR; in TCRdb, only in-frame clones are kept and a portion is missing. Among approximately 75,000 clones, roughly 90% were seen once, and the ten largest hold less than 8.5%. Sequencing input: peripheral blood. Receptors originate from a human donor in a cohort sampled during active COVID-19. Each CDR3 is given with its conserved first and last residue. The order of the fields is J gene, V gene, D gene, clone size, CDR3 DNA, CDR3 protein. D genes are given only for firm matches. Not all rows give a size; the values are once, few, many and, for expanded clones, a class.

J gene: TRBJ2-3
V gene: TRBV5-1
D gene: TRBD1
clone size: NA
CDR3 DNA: TGCGCCAGCAGCCTCGGGACAGGGGGTAGCACAGATACGCAGTATTTT
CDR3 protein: CASSLGTGGSTDTQYF

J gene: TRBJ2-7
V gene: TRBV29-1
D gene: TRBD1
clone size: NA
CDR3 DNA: TGCAGCGTTCTCGACAGGGTCTACGAGCAGTACTTC
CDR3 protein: CSVLDRVYEQYF

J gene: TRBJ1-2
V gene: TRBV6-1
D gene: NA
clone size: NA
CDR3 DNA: TGTGCCAGCAGTGAGGGGGGGGGCGGCTATGGCTACACCTTC
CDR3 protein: CASSEGGGGYGYTF

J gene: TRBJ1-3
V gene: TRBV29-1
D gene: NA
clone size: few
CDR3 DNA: TGCAGCGCACAAACCGAAAACACCATATATTTT
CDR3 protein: CSAQTENTIYF

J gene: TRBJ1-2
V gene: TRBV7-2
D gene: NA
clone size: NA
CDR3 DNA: TGTGCCAGCAGCTTAGGACGGGAGGGCTACACCTTC
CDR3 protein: CASSLGREGYTF

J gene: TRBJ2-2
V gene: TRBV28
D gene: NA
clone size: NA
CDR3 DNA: TGTGCCAGCAGTGTCTCCTCAGGGGCGGTAACCGGGGAGCTGTTTTTT
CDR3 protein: CASSVSSGAVTGELFF

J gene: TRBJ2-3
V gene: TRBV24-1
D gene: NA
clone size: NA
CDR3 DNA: TGTGCCACCTCCCAGGGGCGGAACACAGATACGCAGTATTTT
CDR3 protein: CATSQGRNTDTQYF

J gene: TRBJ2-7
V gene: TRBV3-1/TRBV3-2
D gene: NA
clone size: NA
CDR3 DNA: TGTGCCAGCAGCCAGGGCACAGACACCTCCTACGAGCAGTACTTC
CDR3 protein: CASSQGTDTSYEQYF

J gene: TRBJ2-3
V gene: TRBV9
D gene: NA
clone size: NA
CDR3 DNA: TGTGCCAGCAGCGTAGACGGCGGGAACACAGATACGCAGTATTTT
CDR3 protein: CASSVDGGNTDTQYF

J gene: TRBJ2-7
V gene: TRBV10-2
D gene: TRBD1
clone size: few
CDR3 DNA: TGCGCCAGTCGTAGCCGGGACAGGGTCAACGAGCAGTACTTC
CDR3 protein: CASRSRDRVNEQYF

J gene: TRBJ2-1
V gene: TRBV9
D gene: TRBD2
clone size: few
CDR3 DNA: TGTGCCAGCAGCGTAGTTGGGCTAGCGGGGGGGAGCTCCTACAATGAGCAGTTCTTC
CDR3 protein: CASSVVGLAGGSSYNEQFF

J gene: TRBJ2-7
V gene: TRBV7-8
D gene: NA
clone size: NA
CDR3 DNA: TGTGCCAGCAGCTCCACCCTCTCTACCTACGAGCAGTACTTC
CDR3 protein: CASSSTLSTYEQYF

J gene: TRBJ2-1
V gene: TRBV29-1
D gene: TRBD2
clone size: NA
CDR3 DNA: TGCAGCGTCCGGACTAGCGGGTCAAAAAACAATGAGCAGTTCTTC
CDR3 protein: CSVRTSGSKNNEQFF

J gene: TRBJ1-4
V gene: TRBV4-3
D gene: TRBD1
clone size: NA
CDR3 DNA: TGCGCCAGCAGCCAAACGACAGGGACTAATGAAAAACTGTTTTTT
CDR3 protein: CASSQTTGTNEKLFF

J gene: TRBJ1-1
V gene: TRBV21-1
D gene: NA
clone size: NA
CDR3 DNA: TGTGCCAGCAGCCTTCGGACAGCTAACACTGAAGCTTTCTTT
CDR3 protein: CASSLRTANTEAFF

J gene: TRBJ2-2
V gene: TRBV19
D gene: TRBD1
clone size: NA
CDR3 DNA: TGTGCCACCCCTATGACCCACGGGACAGGGAGAACCGGGGAGCTGTTTTTT
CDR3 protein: CATPMTHGTGRTGELFF

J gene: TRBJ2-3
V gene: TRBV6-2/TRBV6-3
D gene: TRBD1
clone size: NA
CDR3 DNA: TGTGCCAGCAGTTACTTGATGGTTGGGACAGGCATCACAGATACGCAGTATTTT
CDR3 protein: CASSYLMVGTGITDTQYF

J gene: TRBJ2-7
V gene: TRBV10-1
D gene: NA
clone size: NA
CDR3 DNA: TGCGCCAGCAGTGAGGGCGGTTACGAGCAGTACTTC
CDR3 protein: CASSEGGYEQYF

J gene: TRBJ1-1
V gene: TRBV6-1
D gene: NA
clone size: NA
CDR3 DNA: TGTGCCAGCAGTGAAGGGGGCCTTTTCAATATGGGCAACACTGAAGCTTTCTTT
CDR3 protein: CASSEGGLFNMGNTEAFF

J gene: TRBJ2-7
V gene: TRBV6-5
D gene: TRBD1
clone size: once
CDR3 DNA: TGTGCCAGCAGTTACCTCGGACAGGGAATCTACGAGCAGTACTTC
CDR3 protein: CASSYLGQGIYEQYF

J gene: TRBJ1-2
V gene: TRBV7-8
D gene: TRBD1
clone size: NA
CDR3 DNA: TGTGCCAGCAGCCTACGGACCATACGACAGGGGGCTATCTATGGCTACACCTTC
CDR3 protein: CASSLRTIRQGAIYGYTF

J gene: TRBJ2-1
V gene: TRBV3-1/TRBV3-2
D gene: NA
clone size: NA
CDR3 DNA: TGTGCCAGCAGGGGAGCGGCCCCCTTCGGTGAGCAGTTCTTC
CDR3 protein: CASRGAAPFGEQFF

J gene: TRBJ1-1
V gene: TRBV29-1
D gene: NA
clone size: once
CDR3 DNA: TGCAGCGTTGAAGAAGTTTGGACAGTTTACACTGAAGCTTTCTTT
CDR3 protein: CSVEEVWTVYTEAFF

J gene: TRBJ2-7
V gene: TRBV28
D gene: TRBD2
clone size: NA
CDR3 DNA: TGTGCCAGCAGTAGCGCCAGCGGGGCGGGCTACGAGCAGTACTTC
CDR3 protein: CASSSASGAGYEQYF

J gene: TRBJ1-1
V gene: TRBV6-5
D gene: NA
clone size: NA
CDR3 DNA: TGTGCCAGCAGCCTAAGCAGGGAGGTGAACACTGAAGCTTTCTTT
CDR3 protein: CASSLSREVNTEAFF

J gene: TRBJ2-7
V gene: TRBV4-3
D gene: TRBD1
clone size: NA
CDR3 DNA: TGCGCCAGCAGCCAAGGGGACAGGGCTTCCTACGAGCAGTACTTC
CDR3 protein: CASSQGDRASYEQYF

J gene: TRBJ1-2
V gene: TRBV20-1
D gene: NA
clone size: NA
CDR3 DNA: TGCAGTGCTTTAGGGGGTAATGGCTACACCTTC
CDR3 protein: CSALGGNGYTF

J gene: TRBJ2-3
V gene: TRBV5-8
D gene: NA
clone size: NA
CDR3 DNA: TGTGCCAGCAGCTTTTCGCAGCGGGCAACTACGCAGTATTTT
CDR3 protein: CASSFSQRATTQYF

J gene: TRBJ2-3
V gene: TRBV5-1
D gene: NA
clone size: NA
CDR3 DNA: TGCGCCAGCAGCTTATCGATGGGCTCCACAGATACGCAGTATTTT
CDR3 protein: CASSLSMGSTDTQYF

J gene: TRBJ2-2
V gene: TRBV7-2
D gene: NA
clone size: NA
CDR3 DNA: TGTGCCAGCGACTGGGGAGGTGCTGGCGGGGAGCTGTTTTTT
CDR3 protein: CASDWGGAGGELFF

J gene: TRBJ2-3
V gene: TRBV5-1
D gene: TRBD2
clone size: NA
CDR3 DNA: TGCGCCAGCAGCTTGGTGTCTAGCGGGGGAACAGATACGCAGTATTTT
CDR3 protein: CASSLVSSGGTDTQYF

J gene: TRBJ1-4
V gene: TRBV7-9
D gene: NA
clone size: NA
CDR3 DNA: TGTGCCAGCAGCTTACATGACAACCCTAATGAAAAACTGTTTTTT
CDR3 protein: CASSLHDNPNEKLFF

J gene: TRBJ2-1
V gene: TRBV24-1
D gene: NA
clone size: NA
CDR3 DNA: TGTGCCACCAGTGATTCACGGTACAATGAGCAGTTCTTC
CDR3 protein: CATSDSRYNEQFF

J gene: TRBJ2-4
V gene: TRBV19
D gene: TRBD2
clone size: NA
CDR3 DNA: TGTGCTACCTCGGAACTAGCGAACATTCAGTACTTC
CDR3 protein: CATSELANIQYF

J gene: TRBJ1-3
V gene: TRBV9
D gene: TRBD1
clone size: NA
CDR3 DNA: TGTGCCAGCAGCGTAGATTCAAGGACAGGGGGCCGTGGAAACACCATATATTTT
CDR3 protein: CASSVDSRTGGRGNTIYF

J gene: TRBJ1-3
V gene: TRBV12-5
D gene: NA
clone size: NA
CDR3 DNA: TGTGCTAGTGGTTTGGCGCAGGGGTGGGGAAACACCATATATTTT
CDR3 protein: CASGLAQGWGNTIYF

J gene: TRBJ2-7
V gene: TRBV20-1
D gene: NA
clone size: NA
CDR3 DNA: TGCAGTGCTAGTTGGCAGGGAAACGAGCAGTACTTC
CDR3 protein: CSASWQGNEQYF

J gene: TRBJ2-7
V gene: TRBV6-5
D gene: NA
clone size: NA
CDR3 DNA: TGTGCCAGCATGGCCTCCTACGAGCAGTACTTC
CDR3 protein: CASMASYEQYF

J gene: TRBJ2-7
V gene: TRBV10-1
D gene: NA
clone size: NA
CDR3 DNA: TGCGCCAGCAGTGATGGTTCGACAGGACATTACGAGCAGTACTTC
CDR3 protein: CASSDGSTGHYEQYF

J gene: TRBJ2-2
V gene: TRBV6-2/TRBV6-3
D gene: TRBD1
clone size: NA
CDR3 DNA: TGTGCCAGCAGTTACCGCAGACAGGGGTTAGGCACCGGGGAGCTGTTTTTT
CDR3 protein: CASSYRRQGLGTGELFF

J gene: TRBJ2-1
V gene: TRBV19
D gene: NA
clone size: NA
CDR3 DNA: TGTGCCAGTAGGGTGGGGGGAGGTGGTCGGGATGAGCAGTTCTTC
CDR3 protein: CASRVGGGGRDEQFF

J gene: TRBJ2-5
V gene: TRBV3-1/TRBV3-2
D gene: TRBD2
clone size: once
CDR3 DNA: TGTGCCAGCAGCCCTCGGGGGGGGCTAGAGACCCAGTACTTC
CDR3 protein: CASSPRGGLETQYF

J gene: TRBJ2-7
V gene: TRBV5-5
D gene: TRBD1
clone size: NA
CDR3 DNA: TGTGCCAGCAGTCGAGCCGCCGGGACAGACTACGAGCAGTACTTC
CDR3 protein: CASSRAAGTDYEQYF

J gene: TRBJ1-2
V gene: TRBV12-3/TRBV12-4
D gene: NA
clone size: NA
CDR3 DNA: TGTGCCAGCAGTTTATCATGGGCTGGCTACACCTTC
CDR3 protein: CASSLSWAGYTF

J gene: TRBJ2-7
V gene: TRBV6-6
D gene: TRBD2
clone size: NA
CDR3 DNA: TGTGCCAGCAGTCCCAGATGGAGGGAGGGTGAAAAGCAGTACTTC
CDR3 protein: CASSPRWREGEKQYF

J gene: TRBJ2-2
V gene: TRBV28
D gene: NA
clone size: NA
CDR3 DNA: TGTGCCAGCAGTCCCGGGTCGGCCAGACTCACCGGGGAGCTGTTTTTT
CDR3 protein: CASSPGSARLTGELFF

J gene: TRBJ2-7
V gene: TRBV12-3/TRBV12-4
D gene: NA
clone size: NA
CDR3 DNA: TGTGCCAGCGGAAAGGACAGCTCCTACGAGCAGTACTTC
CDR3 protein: CASGKDSSYEQYF

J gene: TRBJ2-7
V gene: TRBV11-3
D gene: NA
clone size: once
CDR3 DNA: TGTGCCAGCAGCCCCGGTCCACTCTTATCCTACGAGCAGTACTTC
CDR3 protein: CASSPGPLLSYEQYF

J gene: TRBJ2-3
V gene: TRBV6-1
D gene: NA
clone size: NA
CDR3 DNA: TGTGCCAGCAGTGCCAATTTTCCGAACAGGGTTATAGCGGATACGCAGTATTTT
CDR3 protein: CASSANFPNRVIADTQYF

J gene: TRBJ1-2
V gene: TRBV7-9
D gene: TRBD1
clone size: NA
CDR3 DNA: TGTGCCAGCAGCCCTCAAGTCGGGACAGTCGGAACCTATGGCTACACCTTC
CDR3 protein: CASSPQVGTVGTYGYTF